What follows is one TCR beta chain and its context. These data are taken from a study of blood T cells in healthy people across ages. The CDR3 is 11 residues long. V dropped 11 bases and J dropped 3 bases, with 11 bases sitting between them. Germline V gives CDR1 SEHNR, CDR2 FQNEAQ (reference sequence). The second PCR ran about 6 to 12 cycles with a sample-barcoded 5' primer and J-beta primers. TCRdb called the 5' RACE reads again in MiXCR, with one record for every CDR3 protein. The profile covers about 900,000 distinct CDR3 sequences, with roughly 43% appearing a single time and around an eighth taken by the ten largest.

The specimen was blood. The chain joins TRBV7-9 to TRBJ2-7; weak D call: TRBD2 (5 bases). The source of this sequence is a man aged 25-40 years in good health. Here the CDR3 DNA reads TGTGCCGGATCTAGCCGCTACGAGCAGTACTTC. Its translation: CAGSSRYEQYF.